Below are 30 T cell receptor beta chains sequenced from a single sample in a study of blood T cell repertoires in COVID-19. TCRdb's copy holds only in-frame clones and misses some; the assay was immunoSEQ multiplex PCR. The sample comprises around 160,000 clones, approximately 80% of which are singletons, and approximately 9.9% rests with the top ten. Source material: PBMCs or T cells enriched from blood (not recorded which). The receptor source for this set is a middle-aged man who had recovered from COVID-19.

The chain employs TRBV4-1 and TRBJ1-6; 7 nucleotides match TRBD1. Trimming took 2 bases from V and 13 from J; bases not matched to a gene: 11. Germline values: CDR1 MGHRA, CDR2 YSYEKL. The CDR3 totals 15 residues. The chain's CDR3 is CASSQPNRGSIPLHF. DNA for the CDR3: TGCGCCAGCAGCCAACCAAACAGGGGTAGTATCCCCCTCCACTTT.

The rearrangement uses TRBV6-5 and TRBJ2-7; D call uncertain. Per the germline V gene, CDR1 is MNHEY and CDR2 is SVGAGI. The CDR3 sequence is 12 residues long. Trimming removed 5 bases from V and 3 bases from J, with 8 bases in between. The CDR3 bases are TGTGCCAGCAGTCAGACGGGCTACGAGCAGTACTTC. As protein: CASSQTGYEQYF.

This chain connects TRBV28 to TRBJ1-1, with a weak D call TRBD1 (6 bases). Trimming took off 8 bases at V and 0 bases at J, with 22 bases between the two ends. Germline CDR1 and CDR2: MDHEN and SYDVKM. There are 17 residues in the CDR3. CDR3 region: CASGYIPGGGMNTEAFF. CDR3 in DNA: TGTGCCAGCGGATACATACCGGGGGGGGGCATGAACACTGAAGCTTTCTTT.

This clone was observed a few times. As DNA, the CDR3 is TGTGCCAGCAGCTTAGGCAGTCAGCCCCAGCATTTT. Residues: CASSLGSQPQHF. V usage is TRBV7-9 and J usage is TRBJ1-5; D remains ambiguous. Trimming shortened V by 1 base and J by 6 bases, and 4 bases separated the two germline ends. This CDR3 contains 12 residues. CDR1 and CDR2 from the germline V gene are SEHNR and FQNEAQ (reference sequence).

To note about this clone: The conserved phenylalanine or tryptophan is not found at the CDR3 terminus, so this likely reflects a read error. No DNA is shown, since the ends of the CDR3 on it are uncertain; the CDR3 is the one TCRdb lists. The gene calls are TRBV28 and TRBJ1-6. CDR1 and CDR2 from the germline V gene are MDHEN and SYDVKM. 12 amino acids form the CDR3, both terminal residues included. The CDR3: CASRTAGGKTYV.

CDR3 DNA: TGTGCCAGCAGCGTAAATCCCGGGACACCAACCGGGGAGCTGTTTTTT. Encoded protein: CASSVNPGTPTGELFF. V is TRBV5-5 and J is TRBJ2-2; a possible D gene is TRBD1 (6 bases). Germline V gene data show CDR1 as SGHKS and CDR2 as YYEKEE (reference sequence). The CDR3 covers 16 residues. V was trimmed by 4 bases and J by 5 bases, leaving 18 bases between them.

J is TRBJ2-1 and V is TRBV20-1; 12 nucleotides align to TRBD2. The CDR3 has 15 residues. Germline values: CDR1 DFQATT, CDR2 SNEGSKA (reference sequence). V lost 3 bases and J lost 9; bases outside the gene matches: 9. CDR3 protein: CSASRLAGGPGEQFF. CDR3 bases: TGCAGTGCTAGTAGGCTAGCGGGAGGGCCTGGTGAGCAGTTCTTC.

The rearrangement uses TRBV30 and TRBJ1-1; perhaps TRBD1 as D (6 bases). The V gene's germline CDR1 is GTSNPN and CDR2 SVGIG (reference sequence). V was pared by 3 bases and J by 5 bases, with 13 bases between. The CDR3 has 13 residues. CDR3 DNA sequence: TGTGCCTGGAGCTTGGGGGCTCGGACTGAAGCTTTCTTT. Translation gives CAWSLGARTEAFF.

The chain has TRBV7-9 and TRBJ1-6, with D perhaps matching TRBD1 (5 bases). V shed 8 bases and J shed 8 bases, with 16 bases lying between them. The CDR3 is 14 residues long. Germline CDR1 is SEHNR and CDR2 is FQNEAQ (reference sequence). CDR3 region: CASGEAGTHSPLHF. The CDR3 bases are TGTGCCAGCGGAGAGGCGGGGACTCATTCACCCCTCCACTTT.

The table lists this clone with a count of one. J is TRBJ1-1 and V is TRBV7-9; D ambiguous. Per germline, CDR1 SEHNR and CDR2 FQNEAQ (reference sequence). With 4 bases removed from V and 5 bases from J, the gap between germline ends came to 14 bases. This CDR3 comprises 14 residues. CDR3 DNA sequence: TGTGCCAGCAGCTCGAGGGTGGTAGGGACTGAAGCTTTCTTT. It is translated as CASSSRVVGTEAFF.

The rearrangement joins TRBV18 to TRBJ2-1, with D maybe TRBD1 (5 bases). V dropped 1 base and J dropped 4 bases, with 14 bases sitting between them. This CDR3 spans 16 amino acids. Germline V gene data show CDR1 as KGHSH and CDR2 as LQKENI. The CDR3 sequence is CASSPLQGIGYNEQFF. The CDR3 DNA reads TGTGCCAGCTCACCACTTCAGGGAATAGGGTACAATGAGCAGTTCTTC.

The chain employs TRBV7-6 and TRBJ2-7, with no clear D. The germline V gene has CDR1 SGHVS and CDR2 FNYEAQ. Trimming removed 0 bases from V and 3 bases from J, with 6 bases in between. This CDR3 comprises 13 residues. This CDR3 reads CASSLASDYEQYF. The CDR3 bases are TGTGCCAGCAGCTTAGCGTCAGACTACGAGCAGTACTTC. The whole variable domain, filled in from reference TRBV7-6 and TRBJ2-7, reads GAGVSQSPRYKVTKRGQDVALRCDPISGHVSLYWYRQALGQGPEFLTYFNYEAQQDKSGLPNDRFSAERPEGSISTLTIQRTEQRDSAMYRCASSLASDYEQYFGPGTRLTVT.

This chain links TRBV7-8 with TRBJ2-1; the match to TRBD2 covers 8 bases. Losses at the gene ends were 3 bases for V and 6 bases for J; bases not matched to a gene: 7. This CDR3 is 15 amino acids long. CDR1 and CDR2 (germline): SGHVS, FQNEAQ. Here the CDR3 DNA reads TGTGCCAGCAGCTTTATTACTAGCGGAAGCAATGAGCAGTTCTTC. Protein: CASSFITSGSNEQFF.

The rearrangement uses TRBV7-8 and TRBJ2-2; 11 nucleotides align to TRBD2. Unmatched junction bases numbered 7, after V lost 0 bases and J lost 7 bases. CDR3 length: 17 residues. Germline-derived CDR1 and CDR2 are SGHVS and FQNEAQ. The CDR3 DNA reads as TGTGCCAGCAGCTTAGCACTAGCGGGAGCGACGGGCGGGGAGCTGTTTTTT. Translated, it gives CASSLALAGATGGELFF. The entire variable domain, with the rest obtained from reference TRBV7-8 and TRBJ2-2, is as follows: GAGVSQSPRYKVAKRGQDVALRCDPISGHVSLFWYQQALGQGPEFLTYFQNEAQLDKSGLPSDRFFAERPEGSVSTLKIQRTQQEDSAVYLCASSLALAGATGGELFFGEGSRLTVL.

This clone has only one observation. The chain combines TRBV18 with TRBJ2-3; 11 nucleotides match TRBD1. CDR3 size: 18 residues. With V trimmed by 1 base and J by 7 bases, 13 bases remained unmatched. Germline loops: CDR1 KGHSH, CDR2 LQKENI. CDR3 residues: CASSPLGQGARKRNTQYF. The CDR3 nucleotides read TGTGCCAGCTCACCACTAGGACAGGGGGCCCGAAAGAGAAATACGCAGTATTTT.

V gene TRBV6-5 combines with J gene TRBJ1-4; TRBD1 is a possible D gene (5 bases). Trimming removed 5 bases at V and 7 bases at J, with 8 bases between. Germline CDR1 is MNHEY and CDR2 is SVGAGI. The CDR3 has 12 amino acids. DNA for the CDR3: TGTGCCAGCAGTATACAGGTTGAAAAACTGTTTTTT. Translation: CASSIQVEKLFF.

The chain links TRBV25-1 to TRBJ2-7; 7 bases map to TRBD2. Germline V gives CDR1 MGHDK, CDR2 SYGVNS. V shed 6 bases and J 2 bases; nucleotides not matched to a gene: 4. This CDR3 region has 13 residues. CDR3 loop: CASRRGVTYEQYF. The CDR3 DNA follows: TGTGCCAGCAGACGGGGGGTAACCTACGAGCAGTACTTC.

A few counts support this clone. The chain is built from TRBV28 and TRBJ1-2; TRBD1 is a possible D gene (5 bases). V lost 7 bases and J 6 bases, leaving 21 bases between the germline ends. Per the germline V gene, CDR1 is MDHEN and CDR2 is SYDVKM. The CDR3 has 15 amino acids. CDR3 region: CASNRPGTPVDGYTF. The CDR3 DNA reads TGTGCCAGCAACCGACCAGGGACTCCTGTTGATGGCTACACCTTC.

The chain recombines TRBV28 with TRBJ1-4, with D tentatively TRBD1 (6 bases). The V gene lost 2 bases and the J gene lost 7 bases, with 14 bases spanning the gap. The length of the CDR3 is 15 residues. CDR1 MDHEN and CDR2 SYDVKM come from the germline V gene. For the CDR3, the DNA is TGTGCCAGCAGTTTAGGAGGGGGGGCGAGTGAAAAACTGTTTTTT. It encodes CASSLGGGASEKLFF.

This clone has a handful of counts. This sequence joins TRBV6-1 and TRBJ1-1, with a weak D call TRBD1 (6 bases). CDR3 length: 14 residues. Trimming took off 1 base at V and 10 bases at J, with 16 bases between the two ends. The germline CDR1 and CDR2 sequences are MNHNS and SASEGT. Here the CDR3 reads CASSEGWRQESAFF. The CDR3 nucleotides read TGTGCCAGCAGTGAAGGGTGGAGACAGGAGTCAGCTTTCTTT.

This rearrangement joins TRBV6-5 to TRBJ2-3, with TRBD1 matching over 9 bases. Germline assignment: CDR1 MNHEY and CDR2 SVGAGI. The CDR3 consists of 15 residues. The V gene end was trimmed by 6 bases and the J gene end by 3 bases; junction bases not matched to a gene: 7. The DNA for the CDR3 is TGTGCCAGCAGCCCAACAGGGGGCGCGACAGATACGCAGTATTTT. Protein product: CASSPTGGATDTQYF.

J is TRBJ1-1 and V is TRBV6-6; tentatively, D is TRBD1 (6 bases). The CDR3 is 12 amino acids. Between the trimmed V and J ends, which lost 2 bases and 10 bases, there was a span of 11 bases. Germline V gene data show CDR1 as MNHNY and CDR2 as SVGAGI (reference sequence). Written as DNA, the CDR3 is TGTGCCAGCAGTTACGAGGCCAGGGGAGCTTTCTTT. Encoded protein: CASSYEARGAFF.

This chain joins TRBV28 and TRBJ2-7; TRBD1 is a possible D gene (6 bases). CDR3 length: 16 amino acids. CDR1 MDHEN and CDR2 SYDVKM come from the germline V gene. Trimming cost V 1 base and J 2 bases, with 15 bases left between them. CDR3 protein: CASSLYGGFSAYEQYF. The CDR3 DNA follows: TGTGCCAGCAGTTTATATGGGGGCTTCTCGGCCTACGAGCAGTACTTC.

J is TRBJ2-2 and V is TRBV7-9; TRBD1 aligns across 9 bases. The CDR3 is 14 residues long. The J segment lost 4 bases and the V segment lost 6 bases, leaving 3 bases of the junction unmatched. CDR1 is SEHNR and CDR2 is FQNEAQ in the germline V gene (reference sequence). The CDR3 region is CASRDRGSTGELFF. The CDR3 coding sequence is TGTGCCAGCAGGGACAGGGGCAGCACCGGGGAGCTGTTTTTT. The complete variable domain, with remaining parts taken from reference TRBV7-9 and TRBJ2-2, reads DTGVSQNPRHKITKRGQNVTFRCDPISEHNRLYWYRQTLGQGPEFLTYFQNEAQLEKSRLLSDRFSAERPKGSFSTLEIQRTEQGDSAMYLCASRDRGSTGELFFGEGSRLTVL.

Written as DNA, the CDR3 is TGTGCCAGTAGTGTAATTGGGACAGGACACACCGGGGAGCTGTTTTTT. Protein sequence: CASSVIGTGHTGELFF. The chain combines TRBV19 with TRBJ2-2; 8 positions agree with TRBD1. The trim removed 5 bases at V and 3 bases at J, leaving 8 bases unmatched. CDR1 and CDR2 from the germline V gene are LNHDA and SQIVND (reference sequence). The CDR3 has 16 amino acids.

The J gene is TRBJ1-5, the V gene TRBV28, with D tentatively TRBD1 (5 bases). The CDR3 length is 12 residues. V was cut by 7 bases and J by 7 bases, with 11 bases left in between. CDR1 MDHEN and CDR2 SYDVKM come from the germline V gene. The CDR3: CASIHGGQPQHF. In nucleotides, the CDR3 is TGTGCCAGCATTCACGGGGGACAGCCCCAGCATTTT. The variable domain in full, completed from reference TRBV28 and TRBJ1-5, reads DVKVTQSSRYLVKRTGEKVFLECVQDMDHENMFWYRQDPGLGLRLIYFSYDVKMKEKGDIPEGYSVSREKKERFSLILESASTNQTSMYLCASIHGGQPQHFGDGTRLSIL.

V is TRBV18 and J is TRBJ2-7; 7 bases match TRBD1. The J segment lost 4 bases and the V segment lost 0 bases, leaving 3 bases of the junction unmatched. CDR1 is KGHSH, CDR2 LQKENI, per germline. The CDR3 extends over 14 amino acids. Here the CDR3 DNA reads TGTGCCAGCTCACCACCACGGGACAGTTACGAGCAGTACTTC. Translated, it gives CASSPPRDSYEQYF.

The J gene is TRBJ1-6, the V gene TRBV19, with D hard to call. CDR3 length equals 14 residues. Germline V gene sequence: CDR1 LNHDA, CDR2 SQIVND (reference sequence). Trimming removed 7 bases at V and 7 bases at J, with 14 bases between. The CDR3 nucleotides read TGTGCCAGTACTCCGCGGCGGGCAAATTCACCCCTCCACTTT. The encoded protein is CASTPRRANSPLHF.

The rearrangement joins TRBV18 to TRBJ2-3; TRBD2 agrees at 9 bases. Germline CDR1 reads KGHSH; CDR2 reads LQKENI. The V gene end was trimmed by 5 bases and the J gene end by 3 bases; junction bases not matched to a gene: 6. The CDR3 is 15 amino acids. This chain's CDR3 is CASSAVAGDTDTQYF. The CDR3 DNA reads as TGTGCCAGCTCAGCCGTAGCGGGGGATACAGATACGCAGTATTTT.

This clone was observed a few times. V usage is TRBV28 and J usage is TRBJ2-7; 7 bases fit TRBD2. V shed 3 bases and J 3 bases; nucleotides not matched to a gene: 5. Germline CDR1 MDHEN, CDR2 SYDVKM. This CDR3 has 14 residues. The CDR3 sequence: CASSFPAGYYEQYF. CDR3 DNA: TGTGCCAGCAGTTTTCCAGCGGGGTACTACGAGCAGTACTTC.